The next 31 T cell receptor beta chains were all read from a single sample in a study of naive and memory T cell subsets. Two oligonucleotides, mixed equimolar, formed the beta constant-region primer covering TRBC1 and TRBC2. TCRdb itself ran the UMI-ligation and nested PCR reads through MiXCR, one entry per CDR3 protein. The table includes tens of thousands of distinct CDR3 sequences, roughly 13% detected once. Sequenced sample: effector memory CD4+ T cells from blood. Subset indicated: effector memory, CD45RA- CD27-. The receptor source for this set is a human donor in good health.

The rearrangement joins TRBV19 to TRBJ1-6, with no clear D. Germline-derived CDR1 and CDR2 are LNHDA and SQIVND (reference sequence). Trimming took 7 bases from V and 4 from J, leaving 11 bases between them. CDR3 length equals 14 residues. The CDR3 sequence: CASKPVEYNSPLHF. In DNA, the CDR3 is TGTGCCAGTAAGCCGGTCGAATATAATTCACCCCTCCACTTT.

This clonotype came up a few times. The rearrangement links TRBV7-9 to TRBJ2-1, with 10 bases lining up with TRBD2. The CDR3 sequence is 14 residues long. V lost 5 bases to trimming and J lost 7 bases; unmatched junction nucleotides: 5. CDR1 is SEHNR and CDR2 is FQNEAQ in the germline V gene (reference sequence). The CDR3 spells CASSMGLAINEQFF. Written as DNA, the CDR3 is TGTGCCAGCAGCATGGGACTAGCGATAAATGAGCAGTTCTTC.

The genes are TRBV20-1 and TRBJ2-3; 10 nucleotides match TRBD2. Germline V gene sequence: CDR1 DFQATT, CDR2 SNEGSKA (reference sequence). Trimming cost V 5 bases and J 0 bases; bases outside gene matches: 5. This CDR3 has 15 amino acids. Here the CDR3 DNA reads TGCAGTGCTGCGGAACTAGCGGGAAGCACAGATACGCAGTATTTT. Translating it yields CSAAELAGSTDTQYF.

This clonotype was detected ten times or more. The V call is TRBV18, the J call TRBJ2-7, with D maybe TRBD1 (5 bases). V was cut by 4 bases and J by 4 bases, with 20 bases left in between. Germline CDR1 KGHSH, CDR2 LQKENI. This CDR3 contains 16 residues. The CDR3 sequence is CASSRAGCMSPYEQYF. CDR3 bases: TGTGCCAGCTCACGGGCAGGGTGCATGTCGCCTTACGAGCAGTACTTC.

This clonotype was counted only a few times. The chain couples TRBV7-8 to TRBJ2-3; D call uncertain. The CDR3 has 14 amino acids. Looked up from germline, CDR1 is SGHVS and CDR2 is FQNEAQ. Trimming removed 2 bases at V and 2 bases at J, with 8 bases between. CDR3 loop: CASSLSTTTDTQYF. The CDR3 nucleotides are TGTGCCAGCAGCTTATCCACAACCACAGATACGCAGTATTTT.

This clonotype was recorded a few times. This chain joins TRBV6-4 and TRBJ1-1; TRBD1 matches 8 bases. CDR1 is MRHNA, CDR2 SNTAGT, per germline. The V and J ends lost 0 bases and 4 bases, in that order; junction bases with no gene match: 1. The CDR3 is made up of 14 amino acids. The CDR3 DNA reads TGTGCCAGCAGTGACTCGGACAGGGCCACTGAAGCTTTCTTT. This encodes CASSDSDRATEAFF.

The chain is built from TRBV19 and TRBJ2-7, with TRBD1 matching 8 bases. This CDR3 contains 14 residues. V shed 9 bases, J shed 9 bases, and the junction held 16 bases outside the gene matches. CDR1 is LNHDA, CDR2 SQIVND, per germline (reference sequence). The CDR3 loop reads CASATGTGNFGQYF. The CDR3 DNA follows: TGTGCCAGCGCGACCGGGACAGGAAATTTTGGGCAGTACTTC.

The chain uses TRBV30 and TRBJ1-1, with TRBD1 identical over 8 bases. The length of the CDR3 is 13 residues. Germline CDR1 GTSNPN, CDR2 SVGIG (reference sequence). Trimming took 2 bases from V and 3 from J; bases not matched to a gene: 2. The CDR3 protein is CAWSKTGDTEAFF. CDR3 DNA sequence: TGTGCCTGGAGTAAGACAGGGGACACTGAAGCTTTCTTT.

This clonotype was found a few times. The chain couples TRBV11-3 to TRBJ2-2; the D gene is possibly TRBD2 (5 bases). Germline values: CDR1 SGHNT, CDR2 YENEEA. This CDR3 is 16 amino acids long. V was clipped by 0 bases and J by 4 bases, with 12 bases between them. The CDR3 nucleotides are TGTGCCAGCAGCTTAGATTTCCAAGGAGGCACCGGGGAGCTGTTTTTT. Encoded protein: CASSLDFQGGTGELFF.

This clonotype was seen more than once but under ten times. This chain joins TRBV2 and TRBJ2-1, with TRBD2 as a possible D gene (6 bases). The V and J ends lost 4 bases and 5 bases respectively, with 15 bases between them. The CDR3 covers 15 residues. Germline CDR1 is SNHLY and CDR2 is FYNNEI. CDR3 region: CASSADYPSDNEQFF. In DNA form, the CDR3 reads TGTGCCAGCAGTGCGGACTATCCATCCGACAATGAGCAGTTCTTC.

This clonotype was counted a few times. The chain employs TRBV20-1 and TRBJ2-3; D is unresolved. Germline-derived CDR1 and CDR2 are DFQATT and SNEGSKA (reference sequence). The length of the CDR3 is 15 residues. Trimming removed 0 bases at V and 0 bases at J, with 10 bases between. The CDR3 region has the DNA TGCAGTGCTAGAGATGCGGTATTAAGCACAGATACGCAGTATTTT. Amino acid sequence: CSARDAVLSTDTQYF.

The table lists this clonotype with a few counts. The chain has TRBV29-1 and TRBJ2-7; weak D call: TRBD2 (6 bases). V was pared by 3 bases and J by 6 bases, with 12 bases between. This CDR3 region has 12 residues. Germline CDR1 reads SQVTM; CDR2 reads ANQGSEA. The CDR3 protein is CSVEGGVGEQYF. CDR3 nucleotides: TGCAGCGTTGAGGGGGGAGTCGGCGAGCAGTACTTC.

There are a few counts of this clonotype. The CDR3 bases are TGTGCCAGCAGCCTTGAGGGGAGTTCCAACACTGAAGCTTTCTTT. Protein sequence: CASSLEGSSNTEAFF. J is TRBJ1-1 and V is TRBV3-1; possible D gene TRBD1, 5 bases. The CDR3 extends over 15 amino acids. V dropped 4 bases and J dropped 2 bases, with 14 bases sitting between them. CDR1 and CDR2 (germline): LGHDT, YNNKEL (reference sequence).

This clonotype has at least ten counts. The chain combines TRBV7-9 with TRBJ1-4, with D perhaps matching TRBD1 (5 bases). Looked up from germline, CDR1 is SEHNR and CDR2 is FQNEAQ (reference sequence). Trimming cost V 5 bases and J 8 bases, with 15 bases left between them. The CDR3 is 14 residues long. The CDR3 sequence is CASSLGQGAEKLFF. Here the CDR3 DNA reads TGTGCCAGCAGCCTAGGACAAGGGGCGGAAAAACTGTTTTTT. Complete variable domain (other parts from reference TRBV7-9 and TRBJ1-4): DTGVSQNPRHKITKRGQNVTFRCDPISEHNRLYWYRQTLGQGPEFLTYFQNEAQLEKSRLLSDRFSAERPKGSFSTLEIQRTEQGDSAMYLCASSLGQGAEKLFFGSGTQLSVL.

J is TRBJ2-7 and V is TRBV28; 9 bases align to TRBD1. The CDR3 is 13 amino acids. V shed 6 bases, J shed 4 bases, and the junction held 4 bases outside the gene matches. CDR1 and CDR2 (germline): MDHEN, SYDVKM. In DNA form, the CDR3 reads TGTGCCAGCAGCCCGGGACAGGGATACGAGCAGTACTTC. It yields the protein CASSPGQGYEQYF.

J is TRBJ2-1 and V is TRBV3-1; 7 nucleotides match TRBD1. V lost 1 base and J lost 5; bases outside the gene matches: 5. The CDR3 sequence is 15 residues long. CDR1 and CDR2 (germline): LGHDT, YNNKEL (reference sequence). CDR3 in amino acids: CASSQGGQKNNEQFF. CDR3 nucleotide sequence: TGTGCCAGCAGCCAAGGGGGACAGAAAAACAATGAGCAGTTCTTC.

This clonotype was recorded many times. J is TRBJ2-1 and V is TRBV9; D ambiguous. CDR1 is SGDLS and CDR2 is YYNGEE in the germline V gene. Deletions cut 3 bases from V and 4 bases from J, with 8 bases between. The CDR3 has 13 amino acids. The chain's CDR3 is CASSASLYNEQFF. In DNA, the CDR3 is TGTGCCAGCAGCGCGTCGCTATACAATGAGCAGTTCTTC.

This clonotype was seen more than once but under ten times. This chain uses TRBV20-1 with TRBJ2-7, with D perhaps TRBD1 (6 bases). Germline CDR1 reads DFQATT; CDR2 reads SNEGSKA (reference sequence). The CDR3 is 15 amino acids. V was clipped by 2 bases and J by 1 base, with 15 bases between them. The CDR3 reads CSARNWATGSYEQYF. The CDR3 nucleotides are TGCAGTGCTAGAAATTGGGCTACAGGGTCCTACGAGCAGTACTTC.

The chain combines TRBV7-2 with TRBJ2-1, with a possible D match to TRBD2 (7 bases). The V end lost 5 bases, the J end lost 7 bases, and 18 bases lay between the germline ends. Germline V gene data show CDR1 as SGHTA and CDR2 as FQGNSA. The length of the CDR3 is 15 residues. CDR3 in amino acids: CASSPPRGAWNEQFF. The CDR3 region has the DNA TGTGCCAGCAGCCCCCCACGGGGGGCGTGGAATGAGCAGTTCTTC.

This clonotype was picked up many times. The rearrangement uses TRBV20-1 and TRBJ2-5; no clear D. Germline CDR1 and CDR2: DFQATT and SNEGSKA (reference sequence). Trimming took off 3 bases at V and 2 bases at J, with 19 bases between the two ends. CDR3 length: 16 residues. CDR3 loop: CSASKGSRRMQETQYF. CDR3 nucleotides: TGCAGTGCTAGCAAGGGCTCCCGACGGATGCAAGAGACCCAGTACTTC.

The rearrangement links TRBV4-3 to TRBJ2-5; the D gene is possibly TRBD2 (5 bases). Trimming left V 0 bases short and J 3 bases short, with 11 bases between. The germline CDR1 and CDR2 sequences are LGHNA and YSLEER. The CDR3 runs to 15 residues. CDR3 nucleotide sequence: TGCGCCAGCAGCCAAGATTGTACCGGGGAAGAGACCCAGTACTTC. It specifies CASSQDCTGEETQYF.

The chain's CDR3 is CASSIQQYQPQHF. Written as DNA, the CDR3 is TGTGCCAGTAGTATTCAACAGTATCAGCCCCAGCATTTT. The rearrangement uses TRBV19 and TRBJ1-5, with D unclear. The CDR3 runs to 13 residues. Deletions cut 3 bases from V and 5 bases from J, with 8 bases between. Germline V gene data show CDR1 as LNHDA and CDR2 as SQIVND (reference sequence).

This clonotype was found a few times. The gene calls are TRBV20-1 and TRBJ2-1; 12 nucleotides line up with TRBD2. V was pared by 6 bases and J by 7 bases, with 4 bases of the junction left unmatched. The CDR3 has 13 amino acids. Germline V gene data show CDR1 as DFQATT and CDR2 as SNEGSKA (reference sequence). CDR3: CSATLAGGNEQFF. The CDR3 DNA reads as TGCAGTGCAACACTAGCGGGAGGAAATGAGCAGTTCTTC.

Only a few counts were recorded for this clonotype. The chain combines TRBV20-1 with TRBJ2-2, with TRBD1 matching 8 bases. The CDR3 sequence is 14 residues long. The junction had 4 bases not matched to a gene; V was cut back by 6 bases and J by 1 base. Germline assignment: CDR1 DFQATT and CDR2 SNEGSKA (reference sequence). Here the CDR3 DNA reads TGCAGTGCCAGACAGGGGCTGAACACCGGGGAGCTGTTTTTT. Protein: CSARQGLNTGELFF.

In this sample, this clonotype turned up a few times. This chain uses TRBV10-3 with TRBJ2-7; D tentatively fits TRBD1 or TRBD2 (5 bases each). CDR3 size: 16 residues. Per germline, CDR1 ENHRY and CDR2 SYGVKD. V gave up 5 bases and J gave up 3 bases, with 20 bases separating them. The CDR3 spells CAISPGRNNGGYEQYF. The CDR3 region has the DNA TGTGCCATCAGTCCGGGACGTAACAATGGAGGCTACGAGCAGTACTTC.

This clonotype came up many times. The chain uses TRBV6-1 and TRBJ2-1; the match to TRBD1 covers 8 bases. The CDR3 is 17 amino acids. The trim removed 5 bases at V and 3 bases at J, leaving 12 bases unmatched. Germline CDR1 MNHNS, CDR2 SASEGT. CDR3: CASSLHPGTGGYNEQFF. In nucleotides, the CDR3 is TGTGCCAGCAGTTTACACCCCGGGACAGGAGGCTACAATGAGCAGTTCTTC.

This clonotype was seen repeatedly, ten times or more. This chain connects TRBV20-1 to TRBJ2-6, with D possibly being TRBD1 (6 bases). V lost 1 base and J 4 bases, leaving 11 bases between the germline ends. This CDR3 contains 15 residues. Germline V CDR1 and CDR2: DFQATT, SNEGSKA (reference sequence). The CDR3 DNA sequence: TGCAGTGCTAGAGCCACAGGGAGCGGGGCCAACGTCCTGACTTTC. It specifies CSARATGSGANVLTF.

J is TRBJ1-5 and V is TRBV2; 7 nucleotides match TRBD1. V lost 4 bases to trimming and J lost 3 bases; unmatched junction nucleotides: 12. CDR1 is SNHLY and CDR2 is FYNNEI in the germline V gene. This CDR3 is built from 17 residues. The DNA for the CDR3 is TGTGCCAGCAGTGCAAACAGGGGTGGGTCGGTCAATCAGCCCCAGCATTTT. Translating gives CASSANRGGSVNQPQHF.

In this sample, this clonotype turned up a few times. The CDR3 bases are TGTGCCATCAGTGGGGGACCTCGGACTAGCGGTAAAGGCTCCTACAATGAGCAGTTCTTC. Its protein is CAISGGPRTSGKGSYNEQFF. The rearrangement links TRBV10-3 to TRBJ2-1; 10 bases line up with TRBD2. The V and J ends lost 4 bases and 0 bases, in that order; junction bases with no gene match: 15. Germline CDR1 reads ENHRY; CDR2 reads SYGVKD. The CDR3 contains 20 residues.

The DNA for the CDR3 is TGTGCCACCAGCAGAGAGAGCCGGTCCACAGATACGCAGCATTTT. Translated: CATSRESRSTDTQHF. The chain joins TRBV15 to TRBJ2-3; D is ambiguous. The J call may not be correct, given that the DNA end is closer to TRBJ1-5. Germline assignment: CDR1 LNHNV and CDR2 YYDKDF (reference sequence). The CDR3 loop spans 15 amino acids.

This clonotype came up many times. J is TRBJ2-7 and V is TRBV20-1, with 7 bases aligning to TRBD1. Per germline, CDR1 DFQATT and CDR2 SNEGSKA (reference sequence). The length of the CDR3 is 13 residues. Trimming at V came to 3 bases and at J to 3 bases, leaving 5 bases not matched to a gene. The CDR3 sequence is CSASVTGIYEQYF. CDR3 in DNA: TGCAGTGCTAGCGTGACAGGGATCTACGAGCAGTACTTC.